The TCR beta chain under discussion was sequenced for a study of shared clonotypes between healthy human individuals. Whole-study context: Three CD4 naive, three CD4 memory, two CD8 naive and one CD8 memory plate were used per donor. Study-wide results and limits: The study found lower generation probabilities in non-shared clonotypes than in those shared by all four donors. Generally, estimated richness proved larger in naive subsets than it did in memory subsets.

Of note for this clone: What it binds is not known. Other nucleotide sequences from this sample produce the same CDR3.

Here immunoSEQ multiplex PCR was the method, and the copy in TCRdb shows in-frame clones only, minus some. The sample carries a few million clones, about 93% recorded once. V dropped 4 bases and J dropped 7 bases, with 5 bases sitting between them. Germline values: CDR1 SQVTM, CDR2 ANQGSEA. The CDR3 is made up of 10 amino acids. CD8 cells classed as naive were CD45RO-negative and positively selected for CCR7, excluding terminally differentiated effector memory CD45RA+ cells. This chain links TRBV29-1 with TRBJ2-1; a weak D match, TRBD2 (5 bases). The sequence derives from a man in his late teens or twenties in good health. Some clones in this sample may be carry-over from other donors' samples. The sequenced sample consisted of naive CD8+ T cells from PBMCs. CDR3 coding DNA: TGCAGCGTTGCGGGAAATGAGCAGTTCTTC. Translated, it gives CSVAGNEQFF.